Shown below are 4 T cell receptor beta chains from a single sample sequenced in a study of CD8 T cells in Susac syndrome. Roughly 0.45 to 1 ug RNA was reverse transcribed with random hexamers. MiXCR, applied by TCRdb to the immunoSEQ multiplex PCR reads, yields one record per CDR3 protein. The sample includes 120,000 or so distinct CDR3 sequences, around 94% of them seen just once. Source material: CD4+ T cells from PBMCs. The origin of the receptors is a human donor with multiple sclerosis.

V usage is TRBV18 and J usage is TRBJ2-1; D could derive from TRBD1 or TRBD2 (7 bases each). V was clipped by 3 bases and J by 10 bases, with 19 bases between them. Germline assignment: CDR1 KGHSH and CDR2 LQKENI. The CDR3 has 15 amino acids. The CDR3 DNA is TGTGCCAGCTCACCGGATCGGGGGGTGGACAGGGAGCAGTTCTTC. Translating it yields CASSPDRGVDREQFF.

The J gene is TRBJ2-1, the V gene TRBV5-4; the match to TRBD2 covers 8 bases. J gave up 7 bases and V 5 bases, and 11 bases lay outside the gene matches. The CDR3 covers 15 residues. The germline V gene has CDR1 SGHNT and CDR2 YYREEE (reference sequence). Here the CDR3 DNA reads TGTGCCAGCAGGGGGGGTAGCGGGACTATGAATGAGCAGTTCTTC. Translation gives CASRGGSGTMNEQFF.

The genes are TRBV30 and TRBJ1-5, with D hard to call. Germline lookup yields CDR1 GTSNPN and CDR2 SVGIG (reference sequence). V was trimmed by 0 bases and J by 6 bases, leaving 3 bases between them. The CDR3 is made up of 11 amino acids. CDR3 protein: CAWSVGQPQHF. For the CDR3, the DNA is TGTGCCTGGAGTGTTGGTCAGCCCCAGCATTTT.

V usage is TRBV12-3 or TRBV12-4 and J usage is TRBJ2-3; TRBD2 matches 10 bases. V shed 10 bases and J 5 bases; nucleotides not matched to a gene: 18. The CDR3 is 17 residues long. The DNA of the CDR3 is TGTGCCACCTCCCACGGCCGAACTAGCGGGGTGATAGATACGCAGTATTTT. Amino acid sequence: CATSHGRTSGVIDTQYF.